This record looks at one T cell receptor (beta chain) sequence and its context. Germline CDR1 and CDR2: SQVTM and ANQGSEA. The CDR3 length is 14 residues. Trimming cost V 5 bases and J 6 bases; bases outside gene matches: 10. This specimen comes from a study of identical twins. Using its own MiXCR run on the 5' RACE reads, TCRdb lists one record per CDR3 protein. The sample holds around 250,000 distinct CDR3 sequences; more than 9.5% are singletons and the top ten take 3.5% to 5%. These sequences were also reported in another study, on yellow fever vaccine responses in identical twins.

This clonotype originated in a woman aged 18-30 years in good health. The V and J genes are TRBV29-1 and TRBJ1-5, with 7 positions matching TRBD1. Sequences were obtained from memory (CD45RO+) T cells sorted from blood. CDR3 DNA sequence: TGCAGCGTTTCGACAGGGCTAGTGGGTCAGCCCCAGCATTTT. Amino acid sequence: CSVSTGLVGQPQHF.